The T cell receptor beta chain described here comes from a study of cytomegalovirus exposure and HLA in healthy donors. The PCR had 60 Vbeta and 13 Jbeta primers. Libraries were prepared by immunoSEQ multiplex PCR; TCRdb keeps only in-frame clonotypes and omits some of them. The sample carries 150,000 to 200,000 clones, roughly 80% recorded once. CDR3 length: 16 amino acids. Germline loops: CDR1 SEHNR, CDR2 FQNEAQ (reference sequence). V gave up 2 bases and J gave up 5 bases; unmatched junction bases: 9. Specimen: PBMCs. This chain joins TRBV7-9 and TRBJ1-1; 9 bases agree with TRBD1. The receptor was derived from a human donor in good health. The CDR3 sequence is CASSLILGTGRTEAFF. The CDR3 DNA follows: TGTGCCAGCAGCTTAATTTTGGGGACAGGGAGAACTGAAGCTTTCTTT.